Each of the 18 T cell receptor beta chains below was sequenced from the same sample in a study of OX40 agonist ivuxolimab in advanced cancers. Only in-frame clones appear in the TCRdb table, and some are missing; sequencing was by immunoSEQ multiplex PCR. The sample holds about 62,000 clones, around 85% seen once. The sample in question was CD4+ or CD8+ T cells sorted from blood, obtained in a trial of the OX40 agonist ivuxolimab. The receptors were sampled from an adult with an advanced solid tumor such as melanoma, head and neck, liver or kidney cancer.

The chain uses TRBV5-6 and TRBJ2-3; the match to TRBD1 covers 7 bases. Per the germline V gene, CDR1 is SGHDT and CDR2 is YYEEEE. The CDR3 covers 14 residues. V was pared by 3 bases and J by 4 bases, with 5 bases of the junction left unmatched. CDR3 sequence (DNA): TGTGCCAGCAGCTGGGACAGTTCGGCAGATACGCAGTATTTT. This codes for CASSWDSSADTQYF.

The chain carries TRBV6-5 and TRBJ2-3, with 7 bases lining up with TRBD2. CDR1 MNHEY and CDR2 SVGAGI come from the germline V gene. With V trimmed by 4 bases and J by 8 bases, 12 bases remained unmatched. The CDR3 extends over 15 amino acids. The CDR3 loop is CASSSPRRGTATQYF. DNA for the CDR3: TGTGCCAGCAGTTCCCCGAGGCGGGGGACGGCTACGCAGTATTTT.

This clone was detected only once. The chain couples TRBV27 to TRBJ2-7; D may be TRBD1 (5 bases). Germline-derived CDR1 and CDR2 are MNHEY and SMNVEV (reference sequence). Trimming shortened V by 5 bases and J by 6 bases, and 11 bases separated the two germline ends. This CDR3 is built from 12 residues. The CDR3 coding sequence is TGTGCCAGCAGTCCCAAGGGGCTCGAGCAGTACTTC. This codes for CASSPKGLEQYF.

The chain joins TRBV13 to TRBJ1-1; D gene ambiguous. V lost 3 bases to trimming and J lost 3 bases, with 8 bases between them. This CDR3 has 13 residues. Germline CDR1 is PRHDT and CDR2 is FYEKMQ (reference sequence). The CDR3 spells CASSFAGYTEAFF. CDR3 in DNA: TGTGCCAGCAGCTTTGCGGGGTACACTGAAGCTTTCTTT.

The chain uses TRBV6-1 and TRBJ2-7; maybe TRBD1 (5 bases). The CDR3 has 15 amino acids. Between the trimmed V and J ends, which lost 2 bases and 10 bases, there was a span of 21 bases. Germline CDR1 is MNHNS and CDR2 is SASEGT. The CDR3 spells CASSERATGPGPQYF. The CDR3 DNA reads as TGTGCCAGCAGTGAAAGGGCCACAGGCCCGGGTCCTCAGTACTTC.

The chain employs TRBV6-1 and TRBJ1-2; no definite D call. Germline CDR1 and CDR2: MNHNS and SASEGT. This CDR3 region has 11 residues. The V end was cut by 5 bases, the J end by 8 bases, with 9 bases between. CDR3 residues: CASSSLWGYTF. In DNA, the CDR3 is TGTGCCAGCAGTTCGTTGTGGGGCTACACCTTC.

The genes are TRBV2 and TRBJ2-1; 10 bases are a match to TRBD1. The V gene end was trimmed by 5 bases and the J gene end by 16 bases; junction bases not matched to a gene: 8. Germline V CDR1 and CDR2: SNHLY, FYNNEI. The CDR3 totals 12 residues. CDR3 DNA sequence: TGTGCCAGCAGTAGGGACAGGGGATCGTTATTCTTC. Translated: CASSRDRGSLFF.

The CDR3 is CASSLVGASNQPQHF. The CDR3 coding sequence is TGCGCCAGCAGCTTGGTAGGGGCCTCCAATCAGCCCCAGCATTTT. The chain couples TRBV5-1 to TRBJ1-5, with a weak D call TRBD1 (5 bases). V was trimmed by 0 bases and J by 3 bases, leaving 10 bases between them. Germline assignment: CDR1 SGHRS and CDR2 YFSETQ. The length of the CDR3 is 15 residues. The entire variable domain, with the rest obtained from reference TRBV5-1 and TRBJ1-5, is as follows: KAGVTQTPRYLIKTRGQQVTLSCSPISGHRSVSWYQQTPGQGLQFLFEYFSETQRNKGNFPGRFSGRQFSNSRSEMNVSTLELGDSALYLCASSLVGASNQPQHFGDGTRLSIL.

In the case of this clone: One end of the junction is discordant with germline, which a read error may explain. The CDR3: CASSPTGSGETQYF. The DNA for the CDR3 is TGTGCTAGCAGCCCGACAGGGAGTGGAGAGACCCAGTACTTC. The rearrangement links TRBV7-7 to TRBJ2-5, with TRBD1 matching 7 bases. The CDR3 runs to 14 residues. CDR1 is SSHAT and CDR2 is FNYEAQ in the germline V gene (reference sequence).

This rearrangement joins TRBV6-5 to TRBJ1-2; 9 bases map to TRBD1. Germline V CDR1 and CDR2: MNHEY, SVGAGI. This CDR3 has 13 residues. The junction had 6 bases not matched to a gene; V was cut back by 5 bases and J by 8 bases. The CDR3 here is CASSRTGGEGYTF. CDR3 coding DNA: TGTGCCAGCAGTCGCACAGGGGGCGAGGGCTACACCTTC.

The CDR3, as DNA: TGCGCCAGCAGCTTGGCCGGGACAGTGTTAGACTACGAGCAGTACTTC. The encoded protein is CASSLAGTVLDYEQYF. V and J are TRBV5-1 and TRBJ2-7, with 7 positions matching TRBD1. The CDR3 is made up of 16 amino acids. J gave up 3 bases and V 0 bases, and 9 bases lay outside the gene matches. Germline CDR1 reads SGHRS; CDR2 reads YFSETQ.

The V and J genes are TRBV10-2 and TRBJ2-4; D possibly matches TRBD1 or TRBD2 (5 bases each). Germline loops: CDR1 WSHSY, CDR2 SAAADI. Trimming pared 8 bases from V and 0 bases from J, leaving 23 bases between. The CDR3 has 18 residues. CDR3 loop: CASGDRGGPELAKNIQYF. The CDR3 DNA reads TGCGCCAGCGGGGACCGGGGTGGACCTGAACTAGCCAAAAACATTCAGTACTTC.

This clone has just one count. The chain carries TRBV2 and TRBJ2-7; 10 bases fit TRBD1. Germline CDR1 and CDR2: SNHLY and FYNNEI. J gave up 9 bases and V 4 bases, and 6 bases lay outside the gene matches. CDR3 length equals 13 residues. For the CDR3, the DNA is TGTGCCAGCAGTGGGGGACAGGGGCTGAGGCAGTACTTC. Translation: CASSGGQGLRQYF.

V and J are TRBV5-1 and TRBJ1-1; D not resolved. This CDR3 is 14 amino acids long. Deletions cut 4 bases from V and 1 base from J, with 11 bases between. Germline CDR1 and CDR2: SGHRS and YFSETQ. The CDR3 bases are TGCGCCAGCAGCACCGGACCGACGAACACTGAAGCTTTCTTT. This sequence encodes CASSTGPTNTEAFF.

The chain has TRBV9 and TRBJ2-1; D perhaps matches TRBD2 (5 bases). This CDR3 region has 15 residues. The V end lost 1 base, the J end lost 4 bases, and 12 bases lay between the germline ends. Germline V gene lookup returns CDR1 SGDLS and CDR2 YYNGEE. This CDR3 reads CASSVMGETYNEQFF. CDR3 bases: TGTGCCAGCAGCGTAATGGGAGAAACGTACAATGAGCAGTTCTTC.

The gene calls are TRBV2 and TRBJ2-3; D possibly uses TRBD1 or TRBD2 (6 bases each). The germline V and J ends were trimmed by 3 bases and 4 bases, with 17 bases remaining between them. This CDR3 has 16 amino acids. Germline V gene lookup returns CDR1 SNHLY and CDR2 FYNNEI. The CDR3 DNA is TGTGCCAGCAGTGATGAGGGGGGATTGACATCAGATACGCAGTATTTT. Its translation is CASSDEGGLTSDTQYF. The whole variable domain, remainder taken from reference TRBV2 and TRBJ2-3, is EPEVTQTPSHQVTQMGQEVILRCVPISNHLYFYWYRQILGQKVEFLVSFYNNEISEKSEIFDDQFSVERPDGSNFTLKIRSTKLEDSAMYFCASSDEGGLTSDTQYFGPGTRLTVL.

In this sample, this clone turned up a few times. The chain links TRBV6-5 to TRBJ1-5, with TRBD1 matching over 8 bases. The V gene end was trimmed by 0 bases and the J gene end by 6 bases; junction bases not matched to a gene: 4. Germline-derived CDR1 and CDR2 are MNHEY and SVGAGI. CDR3 length: 15 residues. The CDR3 DNA reads TGTGCCAGCAGTTACTCGCAGGGGGCAAGTCAGCCCCAGCATTTT. Amino acid sequence: CASSYSQGASQPQHF.

This rearrangement joins TRBV5-4 to TRBJ1-1; 7 nucleotides line up with TRBD1. Germline V gene data show CDR1 as SGHNT and CDR2 as YYREEE (reference sequence). CDR3 length: 15 amino acids. The V segment lost 0 bases and the J segment 4 bases; nucleotides outside the gene matches: 6. DNA of the CDR3: TGTGCCAGCAGCTTGGGGGCCAGGGGGGGCACTGAAGCTTTCTTT. Translated: CASSLGARGGTEAFF.